The present T cell receptor beta chain was sequenced within a study of CD8 T cells in Susac syndrome. Trimming cost V 1 base and J 0 bases; bases outside gene matches: 6. Germline CDR1 is MGHDK and CDR2 is SYGVNS. This CDR3 contains 17 residues. RNA amounts of roughly 0.5 to 1 ug underwent reverse transcription with random hexamers. MiXCR, applied by TCRdb to the immunoSEQ multiplex PCR reads, yields one record per CDR3 protein. Here the sample spans a few hundred thousand distinct CDR3 sequences, approximately 95% being singletons. Material for sequencing was CD4+ T cells from PBMCs. This TCR was sampled from a human donor with multiple sclerosis. This chain links TRBV25-1 with TRBJ2-5; TRBD1 agrees at 9 bases. Here the CDR3 DNA reads TGTGCCAGCAGTGAATCTATCGGGACAGGGTACCAAGAGACCCAGTACTTC. Translating it yields CASSESIGTGYQETQYF.